This T cell receptor (beta chain) was captured in a study of T cells expressing NK-cell markers. With the 5' RACE reads reprocessed, TCRdb shows one record per CDR3 protein and no DNA. The sample totals 350,000 to 400,000 distinct CDR3 sequences; its top ten clones hold about 10%. Germline lookup yields CDR1 SGHDN and CDR2 FVKESK. The CDR3 loop spans 16 amino acids. The specimen sequenced was blood T cells: a sorted CD56 or NKG2C T cell subset, CD4+ or CD8+ T cells, or bulk PBMC T cells (not recorded which). The TCR sequence derives from a woman between 50 and 59 years old in good health. The chain employs TRBV14 and TRBJ2-2; as DNA is missing, the TRBD1 call by TCRdb cannot be tested. The CDR3 sequence: CASSKDPGAYTGELFF.